Sequencing of this T cell receptor beta chain was carried out in a study of patients and donors after allogeneic stem cell transplantation. TCRdb reprocessed the RT-PCR reads with MiXCR, giving one entry per CDR3 protein. Found here are around 200,000 distinct CDR3 sequences, less than 50% of them singletons; the top ten hold around 10%. This CDR3 has 13 residues. Between the trimmed V and J ends, which lost 3 bases and 5 bases, there was a span of 12 bases. Germline CDR1 is DFQATT and CDR2 is SNEGSKA (reference sequence). This clonotype was counted only a few times. The clonotype originates from a human donor who was either an allogeneic HSCT recipient or a stem cell or donor lymphocyte infusion donor (not recorded which). It is not recorded whose cells these are; they may come from a transplant donor. The sample consisted of blood, either unsorted or a sorted T cell fraction (not recorded which). V and J are TRBV20-1 and TRBJ2-3; D call uncertain. CDR3 nucleotide sequence: TGCAGTGCTAGTTTTAGACCGAGAGATACGCAGTATTTT. Translation: CSASFRPRDTQYF.